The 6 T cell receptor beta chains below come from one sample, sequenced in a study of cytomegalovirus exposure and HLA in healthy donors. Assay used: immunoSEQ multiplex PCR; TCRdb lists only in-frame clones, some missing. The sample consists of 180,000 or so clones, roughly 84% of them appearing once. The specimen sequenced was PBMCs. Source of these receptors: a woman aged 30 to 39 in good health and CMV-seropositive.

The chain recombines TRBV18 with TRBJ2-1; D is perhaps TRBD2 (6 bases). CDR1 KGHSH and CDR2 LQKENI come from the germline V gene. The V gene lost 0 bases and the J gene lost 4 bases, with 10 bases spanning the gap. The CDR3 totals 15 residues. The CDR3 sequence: CASSPPDSGYNEQFF. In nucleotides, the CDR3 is TGTGCCAGCTCACCACCGGATAGCGGTTACAATGAGCAGTTCTTC.

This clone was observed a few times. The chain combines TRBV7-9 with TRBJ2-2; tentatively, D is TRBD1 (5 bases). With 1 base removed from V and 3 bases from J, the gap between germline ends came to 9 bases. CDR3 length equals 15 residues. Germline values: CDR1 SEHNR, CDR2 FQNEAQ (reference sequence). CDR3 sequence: CASSLVTVHTGELFF. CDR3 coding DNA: TGTGCCAGCAGCTTAGTGACAGTCCACACCGGGGAGCTGTTTTTT.

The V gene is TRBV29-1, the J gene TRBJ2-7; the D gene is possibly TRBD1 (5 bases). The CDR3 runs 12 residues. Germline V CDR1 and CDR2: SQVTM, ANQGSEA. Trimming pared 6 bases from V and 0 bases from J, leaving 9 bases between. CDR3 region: CSVSGISYEQYF. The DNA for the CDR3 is TGCAGCGTCTCAGGGATCTCCTACGAGCAGTACTTC.

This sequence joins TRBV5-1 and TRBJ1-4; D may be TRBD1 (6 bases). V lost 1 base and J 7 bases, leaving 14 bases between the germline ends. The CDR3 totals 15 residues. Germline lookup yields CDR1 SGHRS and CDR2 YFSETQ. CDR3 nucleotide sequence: TGCGCCAGCAGCTTGCAGGGGTCGGCTGGTGAAAAACTGTTTTTT. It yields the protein CASSLQGSAGEKLFF.

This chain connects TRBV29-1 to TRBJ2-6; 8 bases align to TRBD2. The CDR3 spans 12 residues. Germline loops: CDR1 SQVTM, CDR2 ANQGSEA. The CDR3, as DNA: TGCGCGGGGGGCTCTGGGGCCAACGTCCTGACTTTC. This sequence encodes CAGGSGANVLTF.

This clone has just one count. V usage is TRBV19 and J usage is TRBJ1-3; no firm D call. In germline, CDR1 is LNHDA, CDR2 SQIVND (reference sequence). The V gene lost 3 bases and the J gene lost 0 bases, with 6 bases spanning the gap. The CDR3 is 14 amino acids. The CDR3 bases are TGTGCCAGTAGTATTTACTACTCTGGAAACACCATATATTTT. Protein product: CASSIYYSGNTIYF.